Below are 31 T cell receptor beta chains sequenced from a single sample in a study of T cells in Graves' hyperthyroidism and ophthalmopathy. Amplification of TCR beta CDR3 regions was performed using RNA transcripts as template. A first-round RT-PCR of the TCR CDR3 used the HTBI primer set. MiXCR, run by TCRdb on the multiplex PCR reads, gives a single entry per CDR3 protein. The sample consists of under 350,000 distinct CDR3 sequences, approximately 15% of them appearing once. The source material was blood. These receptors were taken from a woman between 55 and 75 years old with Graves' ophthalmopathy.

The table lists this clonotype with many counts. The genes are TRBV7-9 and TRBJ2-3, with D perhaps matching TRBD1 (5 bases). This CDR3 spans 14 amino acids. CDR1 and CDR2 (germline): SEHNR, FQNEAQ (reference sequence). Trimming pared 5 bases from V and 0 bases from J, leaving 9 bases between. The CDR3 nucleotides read TGTGCCAGCAGCAAAGGACACAGCACAGATACGCAGTATTTT. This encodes CASSKGHSTDTQYF.

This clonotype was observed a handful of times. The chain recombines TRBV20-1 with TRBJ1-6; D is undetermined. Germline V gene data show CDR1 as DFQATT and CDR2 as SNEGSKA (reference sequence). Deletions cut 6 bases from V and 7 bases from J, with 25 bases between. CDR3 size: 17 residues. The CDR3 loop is CSAPPTFGSAFNSPLHF. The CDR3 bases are TGCAGTGCCCCCCCCACCTTTGGCAGTGCCTTCAATTCACCCCTCCACTTT.

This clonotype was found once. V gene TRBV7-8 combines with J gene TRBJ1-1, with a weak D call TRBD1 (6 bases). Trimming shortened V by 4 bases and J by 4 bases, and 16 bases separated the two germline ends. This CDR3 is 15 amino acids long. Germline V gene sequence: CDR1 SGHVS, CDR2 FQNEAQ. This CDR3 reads CASSSLGGGSTEAFF. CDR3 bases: TGTGCCAGCAGCTCCCTGGGAGGGGGGTCCACTGAAGCTTTCTTT.

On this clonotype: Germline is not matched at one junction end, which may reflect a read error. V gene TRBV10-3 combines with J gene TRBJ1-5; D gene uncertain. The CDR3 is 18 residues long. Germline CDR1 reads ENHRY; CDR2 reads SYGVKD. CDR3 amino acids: CAISDGRREGGSNQPQHF. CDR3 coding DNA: TGTGCCATCAGTGACGGCCGGCGCGAGGGAGGTAGCAATCAACCCCAGCATTTT.

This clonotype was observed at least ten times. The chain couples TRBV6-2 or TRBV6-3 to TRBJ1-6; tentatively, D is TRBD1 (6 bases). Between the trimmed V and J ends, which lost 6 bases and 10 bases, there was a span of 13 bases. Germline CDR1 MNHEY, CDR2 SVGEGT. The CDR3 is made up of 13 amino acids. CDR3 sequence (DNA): TGTGCCAGCAGGAGGGACATCGACTCACCCCTCCACTTT. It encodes CASRRDIDSPLHF.

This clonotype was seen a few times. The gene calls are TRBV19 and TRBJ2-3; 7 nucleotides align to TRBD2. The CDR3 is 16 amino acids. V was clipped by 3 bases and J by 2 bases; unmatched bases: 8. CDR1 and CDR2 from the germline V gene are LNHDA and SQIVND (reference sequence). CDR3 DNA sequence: TGTGCCAGTAGTATCGGATTGCGGGGGTCCACAGATACGCAGTATTTT. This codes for CASSIGLRGSTDTQYF.

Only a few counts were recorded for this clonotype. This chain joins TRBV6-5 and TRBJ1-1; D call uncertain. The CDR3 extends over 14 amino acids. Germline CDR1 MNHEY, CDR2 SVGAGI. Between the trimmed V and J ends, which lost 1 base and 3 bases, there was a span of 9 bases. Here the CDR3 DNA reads TGTGCCAGCAGTTACTTCGCAGACCACACTGAAGCTTTCTTT. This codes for CASSYFADHTEAFF.

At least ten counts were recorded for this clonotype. The chain's CDR3 is CASSLLGEGYYEQYF. CDR3 bases: TGTGCCAGCAGTTTATTAGGGGAAGGCTACTACGAGCAGTACTTC. The rearrangement links TRBV28 to TRBJ2-7; perhaps TRBD1 as D (5 bases). The CDR3 contains 15 residues. V was clipped by 1 base and J by 3 bases, with 13 bases between them. Germline V gives CDR1 MDHEN, CDR2 SYDVKM.

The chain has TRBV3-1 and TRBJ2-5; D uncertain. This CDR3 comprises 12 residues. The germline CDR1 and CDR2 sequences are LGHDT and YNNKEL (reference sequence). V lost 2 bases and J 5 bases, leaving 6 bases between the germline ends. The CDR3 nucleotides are TGTGCCAGCAGCCAAAATCGGGAGACCCAGTACTTC. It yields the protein CASSQNRETQYF.

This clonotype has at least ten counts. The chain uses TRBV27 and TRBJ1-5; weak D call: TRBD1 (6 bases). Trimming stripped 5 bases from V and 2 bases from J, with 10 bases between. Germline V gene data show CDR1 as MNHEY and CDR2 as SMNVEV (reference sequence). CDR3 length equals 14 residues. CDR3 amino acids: CASSKGGGNQPQHF. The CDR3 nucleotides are TGTGCCAGCAGTAAGGGGGGAGGCAATCAGCCCCAGCATTTT.

CDR3 in amino acids: CASSSLAGGVTGELFF. CDR3 nucleotide sequence: TGTGCCAGCAGCTCACTAGCGGGGGGAGTCACCGGGGAGCTGTTTTTT. This sequence joins TRBV7-2 and TRBJ2-2, with 12 nucleotides matching TRBD2. CDR3 length equals 16 residues. From germline, CDR1 is SGHTA and CDR2 FQGNSA. The trim removed 4 bases at V and 4 bases at J, leaving 4 bases unmatched. The whole variable domain, filled in from reference TRBV7-2 and TRBJ2-2, reads GAGVSQSPSNKVTEKGKDVELRCDPISGHTALYWYRQSLGQGLEFLIYFQGNSAPDKSGLPSDRFSAERTGGSVSTLTIQRTQQEDSAVYLCASSSLAGGVTGELFFGEGSRLTVL.

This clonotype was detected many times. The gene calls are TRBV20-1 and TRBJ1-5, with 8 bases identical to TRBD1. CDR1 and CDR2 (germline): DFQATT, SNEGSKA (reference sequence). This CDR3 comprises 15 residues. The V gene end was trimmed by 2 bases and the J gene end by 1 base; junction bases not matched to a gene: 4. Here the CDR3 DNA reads TGCAGTGCTAGAACCAGACAGGGGAGCAATCAGCCCCAGCATTTT. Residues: CSARTRQGSNQPQHF.

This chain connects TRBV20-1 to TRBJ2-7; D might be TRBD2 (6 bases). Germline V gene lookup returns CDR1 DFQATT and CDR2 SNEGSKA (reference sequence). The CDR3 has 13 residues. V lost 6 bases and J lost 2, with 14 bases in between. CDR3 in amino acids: CSASGGVAYEQYF. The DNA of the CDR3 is TGCAGTGCCAGCGGCGGGGTCGCCTACGAGCAGTACTTC.

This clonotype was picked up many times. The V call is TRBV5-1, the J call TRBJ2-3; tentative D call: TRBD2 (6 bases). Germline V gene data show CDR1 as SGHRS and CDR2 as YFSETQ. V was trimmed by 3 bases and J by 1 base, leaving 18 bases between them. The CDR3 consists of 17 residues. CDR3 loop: CASSSGLPRGRTDTQYF. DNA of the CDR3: TGCGCCAGCAGCTCCGGACTACCCAGAGGGCGCACAGATACGCAGTATTTT.

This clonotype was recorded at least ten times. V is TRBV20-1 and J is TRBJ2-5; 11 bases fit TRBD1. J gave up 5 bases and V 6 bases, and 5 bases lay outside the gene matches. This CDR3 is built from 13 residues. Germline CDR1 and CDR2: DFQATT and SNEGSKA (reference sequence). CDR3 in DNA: TGCAGTGCGAGGACAGGGGGCGCGGAGACCCAGTACTTC. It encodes CSARTGGAETQYF.

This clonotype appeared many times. The CDR3 DNA is TGTGCCAGCTCACTGTCCCAACCCACAGATACGCAGTATTTT. Protein sequence: CASSLSQPTDTQYF. The chain uses TRBV18 and TRBJ2-3; D unclear. Trimming cost V 4 bases and J 2 bases, with 10 bases left between them. The CDR3 is 14 residues long. The germline V gene has CDR1 KGHSH and CDR2 LQKENI.

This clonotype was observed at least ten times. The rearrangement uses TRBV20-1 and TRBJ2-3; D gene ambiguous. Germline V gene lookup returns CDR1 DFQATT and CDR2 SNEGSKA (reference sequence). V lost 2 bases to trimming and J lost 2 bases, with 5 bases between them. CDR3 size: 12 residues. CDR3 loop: CSARPPTDTQYF. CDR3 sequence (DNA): TGCAGTGCTAGACCGCCCACAGATACGCAGTATTTT.

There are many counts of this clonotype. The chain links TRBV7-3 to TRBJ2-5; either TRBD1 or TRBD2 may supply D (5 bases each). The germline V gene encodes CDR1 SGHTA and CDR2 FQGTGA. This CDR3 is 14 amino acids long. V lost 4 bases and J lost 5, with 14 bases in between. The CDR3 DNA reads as TGTGCCAGCAGCTCGACTGGGGGTGTGGAGACCCAGTACTTC. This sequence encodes CASSSTGGVETQYF.

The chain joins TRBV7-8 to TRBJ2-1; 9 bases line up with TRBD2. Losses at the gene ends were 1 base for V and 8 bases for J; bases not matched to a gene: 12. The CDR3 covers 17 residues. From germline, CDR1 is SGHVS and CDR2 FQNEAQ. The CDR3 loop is CASSLGVGLATLDEQFF. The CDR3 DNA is TGTGCCAGCAGCTTAGGGGTGGGACTAGCCACTTTAGATGAGCAGTTCTTC.

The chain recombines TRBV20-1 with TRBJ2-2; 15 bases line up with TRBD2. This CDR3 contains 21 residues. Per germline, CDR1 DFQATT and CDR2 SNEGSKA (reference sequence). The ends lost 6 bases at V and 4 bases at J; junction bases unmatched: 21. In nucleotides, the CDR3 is TGCAGTGCCATTACCCCTACCACAGGGACTAGCGGGAGGATTGGCACCGGGGAGCTGTTTTTT. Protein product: CSAITPTTGTSGRIGTGELFF.

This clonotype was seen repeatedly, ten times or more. The CDR3 reads CASSEVLARGDTEAFF. CDR3 in DNA: TGTGCCAGCAGTGAAGTCCTGGCCAGGGGAGACACTGAAGCTTTCTTT. The rearrangement links TRBV6-1 to TRBJ1-1, with D possibly TRBD1 on 6 matching bases. The CDR3 runs 16 residues. Germline CDR1 is MNHNS and CDR2 is SASEGT. V dropped 1 base and J dropped 3 bases, with 15 bases sitting between them.

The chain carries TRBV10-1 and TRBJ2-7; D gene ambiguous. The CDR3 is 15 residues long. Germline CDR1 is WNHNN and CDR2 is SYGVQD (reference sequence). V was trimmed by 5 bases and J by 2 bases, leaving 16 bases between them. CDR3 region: CASSPRRRPPYEQYF. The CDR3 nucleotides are TGCGCCAGCAGTCCGAGACGACGCCCGCCCTACGAGCAGTACTTC.

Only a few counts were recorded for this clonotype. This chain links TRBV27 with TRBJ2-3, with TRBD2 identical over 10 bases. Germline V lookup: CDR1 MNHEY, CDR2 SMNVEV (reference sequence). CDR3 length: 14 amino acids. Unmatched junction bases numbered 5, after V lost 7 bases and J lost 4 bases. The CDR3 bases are TGTGCCAGCAAGAGCGGGGGGGCCTCAGATACGCAGTATTTT. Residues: CASKSGGASDTQYF.

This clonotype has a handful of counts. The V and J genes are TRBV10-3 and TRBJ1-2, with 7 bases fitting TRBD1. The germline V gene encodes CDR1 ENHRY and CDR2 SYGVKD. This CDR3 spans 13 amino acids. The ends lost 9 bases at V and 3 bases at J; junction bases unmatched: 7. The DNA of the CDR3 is TGTGCCATTGACAGGGAGGGACACTATGGCTACACCTTC. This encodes CAIDREGHYGYTF.

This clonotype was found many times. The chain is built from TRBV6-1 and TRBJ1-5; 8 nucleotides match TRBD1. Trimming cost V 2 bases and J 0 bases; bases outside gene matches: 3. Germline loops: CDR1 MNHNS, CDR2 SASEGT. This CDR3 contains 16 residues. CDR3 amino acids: CASSEQGAHSNQPQHF. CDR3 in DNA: TGTGCCAGCAGTGAACAGGGGGCCCATAGCAATCAGCCCCAGCATTTT.

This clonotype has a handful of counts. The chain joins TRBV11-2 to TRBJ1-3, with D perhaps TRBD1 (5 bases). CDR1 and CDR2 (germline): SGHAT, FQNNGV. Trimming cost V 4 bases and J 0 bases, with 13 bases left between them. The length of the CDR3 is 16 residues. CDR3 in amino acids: CASSSRDRSSGNTIYF. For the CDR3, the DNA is TGTGCCAGCAGCTCCCGGGACCGAAGCTCTGGAAACACCATATATTTT.

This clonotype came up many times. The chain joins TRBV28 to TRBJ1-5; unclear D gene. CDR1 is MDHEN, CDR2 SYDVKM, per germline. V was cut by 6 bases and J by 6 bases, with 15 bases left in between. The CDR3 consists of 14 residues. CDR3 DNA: TGTGCCAGCAGGCTTCTGGGGTCCGCTCAGCCCCAGCATTTT. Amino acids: CASRLLGSAQPQHF.

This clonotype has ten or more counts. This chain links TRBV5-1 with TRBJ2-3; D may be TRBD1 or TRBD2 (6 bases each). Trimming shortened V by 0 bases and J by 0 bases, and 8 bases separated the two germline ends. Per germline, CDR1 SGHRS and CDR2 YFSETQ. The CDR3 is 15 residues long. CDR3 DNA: TGCGCCAGCAGCTTGGAGGGGGGAAGCACAGATACGCAGTATTTT. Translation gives CASSLEGGSTDTQYF. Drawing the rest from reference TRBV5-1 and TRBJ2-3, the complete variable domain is KAGVTQTPRYLIKTRGQQVTLSCSPISGHRSVSWYQQTPGQGLQFLFEYFSETQRNKGNFPGRFSGRQFSNSRSEMNVSTLELGDSALYLCASSLEGGSTDTQYFGPGTRLTVL.

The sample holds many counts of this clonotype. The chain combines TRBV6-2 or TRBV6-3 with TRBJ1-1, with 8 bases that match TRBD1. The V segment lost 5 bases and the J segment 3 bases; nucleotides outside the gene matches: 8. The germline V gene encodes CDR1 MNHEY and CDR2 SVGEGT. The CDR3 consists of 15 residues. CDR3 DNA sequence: TGTGCCAGCAGTAAGTGGACAGGGACGGACACTGAAGCTTTCTTT. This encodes CASSKWTGTDTEAFF.

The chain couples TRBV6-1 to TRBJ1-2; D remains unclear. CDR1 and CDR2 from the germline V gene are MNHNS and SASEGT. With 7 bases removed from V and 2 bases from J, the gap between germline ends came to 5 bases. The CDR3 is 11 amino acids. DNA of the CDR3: TGTGCCAGCAACCTGAACTATGGCTACACCTTC. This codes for CASNLNYGYTF.

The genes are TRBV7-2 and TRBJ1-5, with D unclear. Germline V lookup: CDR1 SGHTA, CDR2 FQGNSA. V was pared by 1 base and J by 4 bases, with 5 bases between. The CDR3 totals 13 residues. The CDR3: CASSLGYNQPQHF. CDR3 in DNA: TGTGCCAGCAGCTTAGGTTATAATCAGCCCCAGCATTTT.